A selection of T cell receptor beta chains follows, all from one sample in a study of graft-versus-host responses after intestinal transplantation. Assay: immunoSEQ multiplex PCR; the TCRdb copy retains only in-frame clones and omits some. The table lists 20,000 to 30,000 clones, 35% to 50% of them singletons. The material was alloreactive CD4+ T cells from a mixed lymphocyte reaction culture, obtained before intestinal transplant. These receptors originate from a human patient who received an intestinal transplant. Each CDR3 is given with its conserved first and last residue. The D gene is left open where the match is weak. Rows may omit the clone size; those that give it use once, few, many or a size class.

TRBV2	TRBD2	-	TRBJ2-1	CASSLGLAGNNEQFF	TGTGCCAGCAGCCTGGGGCTAGCGGGGAACAATGAGCAGTTCTTC
TRBV19	TRBD1	-	TRBJ1-5	CASSFNRGGNQPQHF	TGTGCCAGTAGTTTCAACAGGGGGGGAAATCAGCCCCAGCATTTT
TRBV19	-	-	TRBJ1-2	CASSTRAGSGGYTF	TGTGCCAGTAGTACCAGGGCGGGGTCGGGTGGCTACACCTTC
TRBV6-1	-	-	TRBJ1-5	CASSEGSGVVQPQHF	TGTGCCAGCAGTGAAGGGTCAGGGGTTGTTCAGCCCCAGCATTTT
TRBV11-2	TRBD1	-	TRBJ2-7	CASSPNRDRAYGYSYEQYF	TGTGCCAGCAGCCCAAACCGGGACAGGGCCTACGGGTACTCCTACGAGCAGTACTTC
TRBV4-1	TRBD2	-	TRBJ2-2	CASSRSTSGRAGTGELFF	TGCGCCAGCAGTCGGTCAACTAGCGGGAGGGCGGGGACCGGGGAGCTGTTTTTT
TRBV7-9	TRBD1	-	TRBJ1-6	CASSWTGFGSPLHF	TGTGCCAGCAGCTGGACAGGTTTCGGTTCACCCCTCCACTTT
TRBV10-2	TRBD2	once	TRBJ2-2	CASRLAGGPTGELFF	TGCGCCAGCAGATTAGCGGGAGGGCCCACCGGGGAGCTGTTTTTT
TRBV15	TRBD1	-	TRBJ2-7	CATSRQGQGSNEQYF	TGTGCCACCAGCAGACAAGGACAGGGGAGTAACGAGCAGTACTTC
TRBV19	-	-	TRBJ2-3	CASSIVGRPTDTQYF	TGTGCCAGTAGTATAGTTGGGAGACCCACAGATACGCAGTATTTT
TRBV6-5	TRBD1	few	TRBJ1-2	CASSYGIGQGNGYTF	TGTGCCAGCAGTTACGGTATTGGACAGGGGAATGGCTACACCTTC
TRBV9	-	-	TRBJ2-3	CASSVGLLPSTDTQYF	TGTGCCAGCAGCGTAGGACTACTCCCCAGCACAGATACGCAGTATTTT
TRBV14	-	-	TRBJ1-1	CASSRGGNTEAFF	TGTGCCAGCAGCCGGGGGGGCAACACTGAAGCTTTCTTT
TRBV12-2	-	few	TRBJ2-5	CASRMGTVQEETQYF	TGTGCAAGTCGCATGGGGACAGTTCAAGAAGAGACCCAGTACTTC
TRBV4-2	-	few	TRBJ2-5	CASSQDNPETQYF	TGTGCCAGCAGCCAAGATAATCCCGAGACCCAGTACTTC
TRBV4-1	TRBD2	-	TRBJ2-3	CASSLRGEDTQYF	TGCGCCAGCAGCCTTCGGGGGGAAGATACGCAGTATTTT
TRBV10-1	-	-	TRBJ2-3	CASSEQGWSQYF	TGCGCCAGCAGTGAGCAGGGATGGTCGCAGTATTTT
TRBV5-1	TRBD1	few	TRBJ1-2	CASSSTGASGYTF	TGCGCCAGCAGCTCGACAGGGGCGAGCGGCTACACCTTC
TRBV4-3	-	-	TRBJ1-1	CASSQDQGPNTEAFF	TGCGCCAGCAGCCAAGACCAGGGGCCGAACACTGAAGCTTTCTTT
TRBV5-4	TRBD1	-	TRBJ2-7	CASSLAGTGTYEQYF	TGTGCCAGCAGCTTGGCCGGGACAGGGACCTACGAGCAGTACTTC
TRBV4-3	-	medium-sized	TRBJ1-1	CASSQAYTGLTEAFF	TGCGCCAGCAGCCAAGCGTATACAGGGCTCACTGAAGCTTTCTTT
TRBV5-1	-	-	TRBJ2-2	CASSPAGASGELFF	TGCGCCAGCAGCCCTGCGGGGGCATCCGGGGAGCTGTTTTTT
TRBV30	-	-	TRBJ1-1	CAWVFNTEAFF	TGTGCCTGGGTATTTAACACTGAAGCTTTCTTT
TRBV7-9	TRBD2	-	TRBJ2-5	CASSYYGGVGETQYF	TGTGCCAGCAGCTACTACGGGGGGGTGGGCGAGACCCAGTACTTC
TRBV7-2	-	-	TRBJ1-2	CASSPQWGHRYGYTF	TGTGCCAGCAGCCCGCAATGGGGGCATCGCTATGGCTACACCTTC
TRBV25-1	TRBD1	-	TRBJ2-5	CASSDQGTGGYETQYF	TGTGCCAGCAGTGATCAGGGGACAGGGGGCTACGAGACCCAGTACTTC
TRBV28	-	-	TRBJ1-2	CASRVYGQGSVNYGYTF	TGTGCCAGCAGAGTTTACGGTCAGGGGAGTGTTAACTATGGCTACACCTTC
TRBV7-8	-	-	TRBJ2-7	CASSLAGLASLSYEQYF	TGTGCCAGCAGCTTAGCGGGCCTAGCGTCTCTCTCCTACGAGCAGTACTTC
TRBV2	-	-	TRBJ2-1	CASSANSLREQFF	TGTGCCAGCAGTGCAAATTCTCTGAGGGAGCAGTTCTTC
TRBV7-9	-	-	TRBJ2-3	CASGLGPPGTQYF	TGTGCCAGCGGCTTAGGGCCTCCGGGGACGCAGTATTTT
TRBV6-5	-	-	TRBJ2-7	CASSYSWGQGQQYF	TGTGCCAGCAGTTACTCGTGGGGCCAAGGCCAGCAGTACTTC
TRBV6-5	TRBD2	few	TRBJ2-6	CASSYIGGAGANVLTF	TGTGCCAGCAGTTATATTGGGGGGGCTGGGGCCAACGTCCTGACTTTC
TRBV5-1	-	medium-sized	TRBJ1-3	CASSLWSTGIYSGNTIYF	TGCGCCAGCAGCTTGTGGTCCACAGGTATCTACTCTGGAAACACCATATATTTT
TRBV7-9	TRBD1	-	TRBJ1-2	CASSLEGTGFWGYTF	TGTGCCAGCAGCTTAGAGGGGACAGGGTTTTGGGGCTACACCTTC
TRBV5-1	-	-	TRBJ2-3	CASSLLALSTDTQYF	TGCGCCAGCAGCTTGCTAGCGCTAAGCACAGATACGCAGTATTTT
TRBV28	-	few	TRBJ2-2	CASSLGGDTGELFF	TGTGCCAGCAGTTTGGGGGGAGACACCGGGGAGCTGTTTTTT
TRBV9	-	few	TRBJ2-1	CASSGGDSYNEQFF	TGTGCCAGCAGCGGCGGGGACTCCTACAATGAGCAGTTCTTC
TRBV30	-	-	TRBJ2-5	CAWSRVWETQYF	TGTGCCTGGAGTCGGGTTTGGGAGACCCAGTACTTC
TRBV7-9	-	-	TRBJ2-2	CASSLEHYGELFF	TGTGCCAGCAGCTTAGAGCATTACGGGGAGCTGTTTTTT
TRBV7-2	-	-	TRBJ2-7	CASSLVGGSYEQYF	TGTGCCAGCAGCTTAGTGGGGGGATCCTACGAGCAGTACTTC
TRBV5-4	TRBD1	-	TRBJ2-5	CASSLRTGPGKETQYF	TGTGCCAGCAGCTTAAGGACAGGTCCTGGGAAAGAGACCCAGTACTTC
TRBV7-7	TRBD2	-	TRBJ2-2	CASSSTSGRAGELFF	TGTGCCAGCAGCTCGACTAGCGGGAGGGCCGGGGAGCTGTTTTTT
TRBV19	TRBD2	few	TRBJ2-3	CASSIRTSGRNTQYF	TGTGCCAGTAGTATTCGGACTAGCGGGAGAAATACGCAGTATTTT
TRBV6-5	TRBD1	-	TRBJ2-1	CASSPDRGQNNEQFF	TGTGCCAGCAGCCCCGACAGGGGCCAAAACAATGAGCAGTTCTTC
TRBV4-2	TRBD1	-	TRBJ2-2	CASSQSGQGAQTGELFF	TGTGCCAGCAGCCAATCGGGACAGGGGGCGCAAACCGGGGAGCTGTTTTTT
TRBV7-9	TRBD1	few	TRBJ1-1	CASSPRTGGTEAFF	TGTGCCAGCAGCCCTCGGACAGGGGGAACTGAAGCTTTCTTT
TRBV10-1	-	medium-sized	TRBJ1-5	CASSESIGQPQHF	TGCGCCAGCAGTGAGTCGATCGGTCAGCCCCAGCATTTT
TRBV25-1	TRBD2	-	TRBJ2-1	CASSEQGLPNNEQFF	TGTGCCAGCAGTGAACAGGGACTACCGAACAATGAGCAGTTCTTC
TRBV30	TRBD1	-	TRBJ1-2	CAWSGGRTGVYGYTF	TGTGCCTGGAGCGGGGGAAGGACAGGGGTCTATGGCTACACCTTC
TRBV7-2	-	-	TRBJ2-1	CASKLSYNEQFF	TGTGCCAGCAAACTATCCTACAATGAGCAGTTCTTC
TRBV30	-	-	TRBJ1-1	CAWSDGAANTEAFF	TGTGCCTGGAGTGATGGGGCGGCGAACACTGAAGCTTTCTTT
TRBV6-1	TRBD2	-	TRBJ2-1	CASSVHSGILNEQFF	TGTGCCAGCAGTGTCCACAGCGGGATTCTCAATGAGCAGTTCTTC
TRBV5-1	-	-	TRBJ2-1	CASSLVTASYNEQFF	TGCGCCAGCAGCTTGGTAACAGCCTCCTACAATGAGCAGTTCTTC
TRBV7-9	-	few	TRBJ1-1	CASSLVFSSNTEAFF	TGTGCCAGCAGCTTAGTATTCAGTTCGAACACTGAAGCTTTCTTT
TRBV9	TRBD1	-	TRBJ2-7	CASSPRGGPITYEQYF	TGTGCCAGCAGCCCGAGAGGGGGCCCTATTACCTACGAGCAGTACTTC
TRBV5-4	TRBD1	-	TRBJ2-1	CASSLPTGNNEQFF	TGTGCCAGCAGCCTACCGACAGGGAACAATGAGCAGTTCTTC
TRBV7-8	-	-	TRBJ2-5	CASSLTTGLKETQYF	TGTGCCAGCAGCTTAACAACAGGGCTCAAGGAGACCCAGTACTTC
TRBV6-6	-	-	TRBJ1-1	CASSYPQGRNTEAFF	TGTGCCAGCAGTTACCCACAGGGTCGGAACACTGAAGCTTTCTTT